These 23 T cell receptor beta chains came from one sample sequenced in a study of cytotoxic CD8 clonotypes in ibrutinib-treated CLL. Here immunoSEQ multiplex PCR was the method, and the copy in TCRdb shows in-frame clones only, minus some. The sample lists a few hundred thousand clones; roughly 85% were seen once. Material: PBMCs, obtained before ibrutinib treatment. These receptors originate from a human donor with chronic lymphocytic leukemia.

The CDR3 protein is CASSQALGLAGSYNEQFF. CDR3 nucleotide sequence: TGTGCCAGCAGCCAAGCCCTGGGACTAGCGGGGTCTTACAATGAGCAGTTCTTC. The rearrangement joins TRBV4-2 to TRBJ2-1; 13 nucleotides line up with TRBD2. Germline V gene sequence: CDR1 LGHNA, CDR2 YNFKEQ. J gave up 4 bases and V 1 base, and 7 bases lay outside the gene matches. CDR3 length: 18 amino acids.

The chain carries TRBV30 and TRBJ2-7; either TRBD1 or TRBD2 may supply D (6 bases each). V shed 3 bases and J shed 1 base, with 16 bases lying between them. Germline assignment: CDR1 GTSNPN and CDR2 SVGIG (reference sequence). This CDR3 has 15 amino acids. CDR3 loop: CAWSPGGRGSYEQYF. The CDR3 nucleotides are TGTGCCTGGAGCCCCGGGGGCCGGGGGTCCTACGAGCAGTACTTC.

This clone was observed once. The chain employs TRBV29-1 and TRBJ1-1; possible D gene TRBD1, 5 bases. The length of the CDR3 is 13 residues. The germline CDR1 and CDR2 sequences are SQVTM and ANQGSEA. V was shortened by 0 bases and J by 5 bases, with 10 bases between the two germline ends. The CDR3 nucleotides are TGCAGCGTTGAAGAGGGGGTTTTAACTGAAGCTTTCTTT. This translates into CSVEEGVLTEAFF.

The rearrangement joins TRBV5-6 to TRBJ1-2; D gene uncertain. CDR1 SGHDT and CDR2 YYEEEE come from the germline V gene. The ends were cut back, 6 bases at V and 3 bases at J, with 15 bases in the middle. The CDR3 covers 14 residues. The CDR3 DNA is TGTGCCAGCAACCATGGAACTTGGTACTATGGCTACACCTTC. Its protein is CASNHGTWYYGYTF.

The V and J genes are TRBV9 and TRBJ2-7, with TRBD2 matching over 7 bases. The CDR3 loop spans 17 amino acids. After removal of 4 bases from V and 0 bases from J, the junction contained 13 bases not matched to a gene. CDR1 is SGDLS and CDR2 is YYNGEE in the germline V gene. The CDR3 here is CASSPPGLREFSYEQYF. The CDR3 DNA reads as TGTGCCAGCAGCCCCCCGGGGCTGCGGGAGTTCTCCTACGAGCAGTACTTC.

This sequence joins TRBV7-9 and TRBJ2-7; D tentatively reads TRBD1 or TRBD2 (6 bases each). V was trimmed by 5 bases and J by 2 bases, leaving 19 bases between them. The CDR3 has 16 amino acids. The V gene's germline CDR1 is SEHNR and CDR2 FQNEAQ (reference sequence). The CDR3 bases are TGTGCCAGCAGCGGGGGAGCGGGCAGGGGCGCCTACGAGCAGTACTTC. It is translated as CASSGGAGRGAYEQYF.

The J gene is TRBJ2-1, the V gene TRBV12-2; the table's D call, TRBD2, was not checked against the DNA. TRBV12-2 counts as a pseudogene. The CDR3 runs to 17 residues. The CDR3 sequence is CASRLVFGRSSYNEQFF. CDR3 in DNA: TGTGCAAGTCGCTTAGTTTTCGGGAGGAGCTCCTACAATGAGCAGTTCTTC.

The CDR3 nucleotides are TGTGCCAGCAGCGAGAAACCCTCCTACGAGCAGTACTTC. Its protein product is CASSEKPSYEQYF. The gene calls are TRBV9 and TRBJ2-7, with no clear D. V shed 3 bases and J shed 0 bases, with 7 bases lying between them. The germline gives CDR1 SGDLS, CDR2 YYNGEE. CDR3 length equals 13 residues.

The V and J genes are TRBV30 and TRBJ1-3; 10 bases align to TRBD1. Germline lookup yields CDR1 GTSNPN and CDR2 SVGIG (reference sequence). The length of the CDR3 is 16 residues. The J segment lost 4 bases and the V segment lost 3 bases, leaving 9 bases of the junction unmatched. This chain's CDR3 is CAWRAGQGRSGNTIYF. The DNA for the CDR3 is TGTGCCTGGAGGGCGGGACAGGGGAGATCCGGAAACACCATATATTTT.

The rearrangement joins TRBV5-1 to TRBJ2-5, with 10 bases lining up with TRBD1. Germline-derived CDR1 and CDR2 are SGHRS and YFSETQ. V shed 4 bases, J shed 5 bases, and the junction held 14 bases outside the gene matches. This CDR3 contains 17 residues. CDR3 in amino acids: CASSQSSPGTGAETQYF. The CDR3 DNA reads as TGCGCCAGCAGCCAATCCTCTCCCGGGACAGGGGCGGAGACCCAGTACTTC.

The rearrangement joins TRBV5-1 to TRBJ1-1; tentative D call: TRBD1 (6 bases). Trimming took off 4 bases at V and 3 bases at J, with 16 bases between the two ends. This CDR3 contains 15 residues. Germline CDR1 and CDR2: SGHRS and YFSETQ. The CDR3 loop is CASSQTGNLDTEAFF. In DNA form, the CDR3 reads TGCGCCAGCAGCCAAACAGGGAATTTGGACACTGAAGCTTTCTTT.

The CDR3 loop is CASSQLGLLNTEAFF. The CDR3 nucleotides are TGCGCCAGCAGCCAACTCGGACTTTTGAACACTGAAGCTTTCTTT. The chain is built from TRBV4-1 and TRBJ1-1; D gene unclear. Trimming cost V 2 bases and J 0 bases, with 10 bases left between them. CDR3 size: 15 residues. In germline, CDR1 is MGHRA, CDR2 YSYEKL.

The rearrangement uses TRBV30 and TRBJ2-1; 9 positions agree with TRBD2. Germline values: CDR1 GTSNPN, CDR2 SVGIG (reference sequence). The CDR3 totals 13 residues. J gave up 4 bases and V 2 bases, and 0 bases lay outside the gene matches. CDR3 amino acids: CAWSTSGYNEQFF. The CDR3 bases are TGTGCCTGGAGTACTAGCGGGTACAATGAGCAGTTCTTC.

The V call is TRBV15, the J call TRBJ2-7; D unresolved. Trimming left V 0 bases short and J 2 bases short, with 5 bases between. CDR3 length equals 13 residues. Germline CDR1 is LNHNV and CDR2 is YYDKDF (reference sequence). The CDR3 sequence: CATSREQTYEQYF. DNA of the CDR3: TGTGCCACCAGCAGAGAACAGACCTACGAGCAGTACTTC.

The CDR3 is CASSPSLGVNYGYTF. Written as DNA, the CDR3 is TGTGCCAGCAGCCCCTCCCTGGGTGTAAACTATGGCTACACCTTC. The chain couples TRBV7-9 to TRBJ1-2, with D unresolved. The CDR3 has 15 amino acids. V shed 5 bases and J shed 2 bases, with 15 bases lying between them. Germline CDR1 reads SEHNR; CDR2 reads FQNEAQ (reference sequence).

The chain links TRBV9 to TRBJ1-2; D gene ambiguous. This CDR3 is 13 amino acids long. The germline V gene encodes CDR1 SGDLS and CDR2 YYNGEE. V lost 3 bases to trimming and J lost 2 bases, with 8 bases between them. The CDR3 loop reads CASSGHRNYGYTF. Here the CDR3 DNA reads TGTGCCAGCAGCGGACATCGGAACTATGGCTACACCTTC. Full variable domain (missing parts from reference TRBV9 and TRBJ1-2): DSGVTQTPKHLITATGQRVTLRCSPRSGDLSVYWYQQSLDQGLQFLIQYYNGEERAKGNILERFSAQQFPDLHSELNLSSLELGDSALYFCASSGHRNYGYTFGSGTRLTVV.

V gene TRBV19 combines with J gene TRBJ2-6; 7 nucleotides align to TRBD1. Germline V lookup: CDR1 LNHDA, CDR2 SQIVND (reference sequence). The length of the CDR3 is 19 residues. Trimming at V came to 1 base and at J to 0 bases, leaving 9 bases not matched to a gene. The CDR3 nucleotides are TGTGCCAGTAGTATAGTCCGGGGACAGATGATCTCTGGGGCCAACGTCCTGACTTTC. Translating gives CASSIVRGQMISGANVLTF.

The V call is TRBV7-2, the J call TRBJ1-1; TRBD1 might be the D (5 bases). Trimming removed 5 bases at V and 4 bases at J, with 17 bases between. The CDR3 length is 15 residues. Germline V gives CDR1 SGHTA, CDR2 FQGNSA. The CDR3 coding sequence is TGTGCCAGCAGCCCCCTGGGGGGAGGACGCACTGAAGCTTTCTTT. Its translation is CASSPLGGGRTEAFF.

The chain carries TRBV25-1 and TRBJ1-2; D is unresolved. V lost 8 bases, J lost 2 bases, and 3 bases lay in between. Germline-derived CDR1 and CDR2 are MGHDK and SYGVNS. The CDR3 is 10 amino acids. The CDR3 spells CASSNYGYTF. CDR3 sequence (DNA): TGTGCCAGCTCCAACTATGGCTACACCTTC.

The chain carries TRBV18 and TRBJ2-3, with a tentative D call TRBD1 (6 bases). The CDR3 spans 16 residues. Germline V gene sequence: CDR1 KGHSH, CDR2 LQKENI. V lost 4 bases, J lost 0 bases, and 14 bases lay in between. The CDR3 DNA follows: TGTGCCAGCTCACTACGACAGGTAACGAGCACAGATACGCAGTATTTT. Translating gives CASSLRQVTSTDTQYF. Filled out from reference TRBV18 and TRBJ2-3, the complete variable domain reads NAGVMQNPRHLVRRRGQEARLRCSPMKGHSHVYWYRQLPEEGLKFMVYLQKENIIDESGMPKERFSAEFPKEGPSILRIQQVVRGDSAAYFCASSLRQVTSTDTQYFGPGTRLTVL.

This clone was counted a few times. This chain uses TRBV7-2 with TRBJ2-1, with D perhaps matching TRBD2 (6 bases). The CDR3 is 14 amino acids. Germline CDR1 reads SGHTA; CDR2 reads FQGNSA. V was trimmed by 0 bases and J by 10 bases, leaving 13 bases between them. Here the CDR3 reads CASSLALEREEQFF. CDR3 DNA sequence: TGTGCCAGCAGCTTAGCGCTAGAACGGGAGGAGCAGTTCTTC.

The CDR3 DNA follows: TGTGCCAGCAGGTGGACAGGGGGTAACTATGGCTACACCTTC. It specifies CASRWTGGNYGYTF. The chain recombines TRBV6-1 with TRBJ1-2; 10 bases are a match to TRBD1. Germline CDR1 MNHNS, CDR2 SASEGT. The CDR3 loop spans 14 amino acids. V shed 6 bases and J 1 base; nucleotides not matched to a gene: 2.

The gene calls are TRBV12-5 and TRBJ2-2; D perhaps matches TRBD1 (6 bases). This CDR3 is 16 amino acids long. Germline-derived CDR1 and CDR2 are LGHNT and FRNRAP. V was cut by 4 bases and J by 1 base, with 13 bases left in between. This CDR3 reads CASGSPGHLNTGELFF. CDR3 DNA sequence: TGTGCTAGTGGTTCCCCGGGACATTTGAACACCGGGGAGCTGTTTTTT. Variable domain in full (rest from reference TRBV12-5 and TRBJ2-2): DARVTQTPRHKVTEMGQEVTMRCQPILGHNTVFWYRQTMMQGLELLAYFRNRAPLDDSGMPKDRFSAEMPDATLATLKIQPSEPRDSAVYFCASGSPGHLNTGELFFGEGSRLTVL.